One sample yielded the 23 T cell receptor beta chains listed below, sequenced in a study of OX40 agonist ivuxolimab in advanced cancers. The library was generated by the immunoSEQ multiplex PCR assay. TCRdb re-hosts the immuneACCESS table, in-frame sequences only. Its copies lack some clones; in the studies checked, an unresolved V gene accounts for under half of them, and the cause for the rest is not known. A total of about 20,000 clones appear in this sample, approximately 82% of them only once. Jointly, the top ten make up 50% to 60% of the sample. Specimen: CD4+ or CD8+ T cells sorted from blood, collected in a trial of the OX40 agonist ivuxolimab. The receptor set was obtained from an adult with an advanced solid tumor such as melanoma, head and neck, liver or kidney cancer.

The chain is built from TRBV5-1 and TRBJ2-7; 7 bases line up with TRBD1. Germline V gene lookup returns CDR1 SGHRS and CDR2 YFSETQ. V shed 2 bases, J shed 0 bases, and the junction held 14 bases outside the gene matches. This CDR3 is 18 amino acids long. CDR3 region: CASSFNRDSSISSYEQYF. For the CDR3, the DNA is TGCGCCAGCAGCTTTAACCGGGACAGCAGTATAAGCTCCTACGAGCAGTACTTC.

The J gene is TRBJ1-1, the V gene TRBV5-5; the D gene is possibly TRBD1 (6 bases). CDR1 SGHKS and CDR2 YYEKEE come from the germline V gene (reference sequence). The V and J ends lost 2 bases and 3 bases respectively, with 14 bases between them. The CDR3 spans 15 residues. The CDR3 region has the DNA TGTGCCAGCAGCTTCGCTACGGACAGCTACACTGAAGCTTTCTTT. Residues: CASSFATDSYTEAFF.

The chain uses TRBV11-2 and TRBJ2-5; 8 bases map to TRBD2. This CDR3 is built from 15 residues. Per germline, CDR1 SGHAT and CDR2 FQNNGV. V trimming: 4 bases; J trimming: 5 bases; junction bases outside the gene matches: 9. The CDR3 DNA sequence: TGTGCCAGCAGCTCATCCCCGGGAGGGGGGGAGACCCAGTACTTC. Translation gives CASSSSPGGGETQYF.

The gene calls are TRBV5-8 and TRBJ2-7; D is unclear. V lost 4 bases and J 3 bases, leaving 11 bases between the germline ends. CDR1 is SGHTS, CDR2 YDEGEE, per germline. The CDR3 totals 13 residues. The CDR3 sequence is CASSLGKGYEQYF. CDR3 coding DNA: TGTGCCAGCAGCCTGGGGAAGGGCTACGAGCAGTACTTC.

V usage is TRBV9 and J usage is TRBJ2-1, with D possibly TRBD2 on 6 matching bases. Germline V gene sequence: CDR1 SGDLS, CDR2 YYNGEE. Trimming cost V 0 bases and J 5 bases, with 9 bases left between them. The CDR3 runs 14 residues. The CDR3 loop reads CASSVVAANNEQFF. CDR3 DNA: TGTGCCAGCAGCGTAGTAGCGGCAAACAATGAGCAGTTCTTC.

This chain uses TRBV4-3 with TRBJ2-7, with D possibly TRBD2 on 6 matching bases. There are 13 residues in the CDR3. Germline V lookup: CDR1 LGHNA, CDR2 YSLEER. V was shortened by 1 base and J by 5 bases, with 9 bases between the two germline ends. CDR3 DNA: TGCGCCAGCAGCCAAGCTCCGGGGGACGAGCAGTACTTC. Its protein is CASSQAPGDEQYF.

The V gene is TRBV27, the J gene TRBJ1-2, with 8 positions matching TRBD1. The germline V gene has CDR1 MNHEY and CDR2 SMNVEV (reference sequence). Trimming at V came to 6 bases and at J to 4 bases, leaving 4 bases not matched to a gene. The CDR3 spans 13 residues. CDR3 protein: CASSRGRGYGYTF. The DNA of the CDR3 is TGTGCCAGCAGCAGGGGGCGCGGCTATGGCTACACCTTC.

The chain combines TRBV19 with TRBJ2-5; D is ambiguous. This CDR3 comprises 16 residues. CDR1 is LNHDA and CDR2 is SQIVND in the germline V gene (reference sequence). The germline V and J ends were trimmed by 0 bases and 1 base, with 12 bases remaining between them. CDR3: CASSIDHQGTQETQYF. CDR3 coding DNA: TGTGCCAGTAGTATAGATCACCAAGGAACCCAAGAGACCCAGTACTTC. Complete variable domain (other parts from reference TRBV19 and TRBJ2-5): DGGITQSPKYLFRKEGQNVTLSCEQNLNHDAMYWYRQDPGQGLRLIYYSQIVNDFQKGDIAEGYSVSREKKESFPLTVTSAQKNPTAFYLCASSIDHQGTQETQYFGPGTRLLVL.

This clone came up once. V is TRBV10-1 and J is TRBJ2-3; D might be TRBD2 (5 bases). The germline gives CDR1 WNHNN, CDR2 SYGVQD (reference sequence). This CDR3 has 15 amino acids. The V and J ends lost 2 bases and 2 bases respectively, with 11 bases between them. The CDR3 nucleotides are TGCGCCAGCAGTGAGGTGGGAGCGATCACAGATACGCAGTATTTT. This codes for CASSEVGAITDTQYF.

This chain joins TRBV9 and TRBJ2-1; 7 positions match TRBD2. The CDR3 is 14 residues long. CDR1 and CDR2 (germline): SGDLS, YYNGEE. The V gene end was trimmed by 4 bases and the J gene end by 10 bases; junction bases not matched to a gene: 11. The CDR3 is CASSLIGTTSEQFF. CDR3 bases: TGTGCCAGCAGCCTAATAGGGACTACAAGCGAGCAGTTCTTC.

The rearrangement joins TRBV2 to TRBJ2-7; TRBD1 agrees at 7 bases. J was trimmed by 1 base and V by 3 bases; bases with no gene match: 3. The V gene's germline CDR1 is SNHLY and CDR2 FYNNEI. This CDR3 has 14 residues. The DNA of the CDR3 is TGTGCCAGCAGTGAGAGGGACAGTTCCTACGAGCAGTACTTC. Its protein is CASSERDSSYEQYF.

In its sample, this clone was seen a few times. The CDR3 coding sequence is TGCGCCAGCAGCCAAGATCTACATAGCACACTCTTCACCGGGGAGCTGTTTTTT. Its protein product is CASSQDLHSTLFTGELFF. The genes are TRBV4-3 and TRBJ2-2, with D hard to call. The germline CDR1 and CDR2 sequences are LGHNA and YSLEER. The CDR3 runs to 18 residues. The V gene lost 0 bases and the J gene lost 4 bases, with 18 bases spanning the gap.

The V and J genes are TRBV11-3 and TRBJ2-1; the D gene is possibly TRBD1 (6 bases). V was pared by 5 bases and J by 1 base, with 9 bases between. Germline lookup yields CDR1 SGHNT and CDR2 YENEEA. The CDR3 is 14 residues long. DNA of the CDR3: TGTGCCAGCAGCCGGGACATATCCTACAATGAGCAGTTCTTC. Amino acids: CASSRDISYNEQFF.

The V call is TRBV5-6, the J call TRBJ1-3; D gene ambiguous. This CDR3 region has 15 residues. Germline V CDR1 and CDR2: SGHDT, YYEEEE. The V gene lost 0 bases and the J gene lost 2 bases, with 9 bases spanning the gap. CDR3 amino acids: CASSLGSRTGNTIYF. Written as DNA, the CDR3 is TGTGCCAGCAGCTTGGGGTCACGAACTGGAAACACCATATATTTT.

The chain joins TRBV2 to TRBJ1-3, with no clear D. CDR3 size: 14 residues. From germline, CDR1 is SNHLY and CDR2 FYNNEI. Trimming removed 2 bases from V and 1 base from J, with 6 bases in between. The CDR3 spells CASSERASGNTIYF. CDR3 nucleotides: TGTGCCAGCAGTGAAAGGGCGTCTGGAAACACCATATATTTT.

J is TRBJ2-5 and V is TRBV6-5; maybe TRBD2 (6 bases). Germline CDR1 reads MNHEY; CDR2 reads SVGAGI. V dropped 1 base and J dropped 4 bases, with 7 bases sitting between them. This CDR3 has 13 residues. The CDR3 DNA follows: TGTGCCAGCAGTTACTTGGGGGGAGAGACCCAGTACTTC. This sequence encodes CASSYLGGETQYF.

The V gene is TRBV15, the J gene TRBJ2-1, with D tentatively TRBD1 (5 bases). The CDR3 consists of 16 residues. Deletions cut 0 bases from V and 12 bases from J, with 21 bases between. Germline V lookup: CDR1 LNHNV, CDR2 YYDKDF (reference sequence). CDR3 sequence: CATSRERSGSPRGQFF. The CDR3 DNA reads TGTGCCACCAGCAGAGAACGATCGGGCTCCCCAAGGGGGCAGTTCTTC.

The sample holds one count of this clone. The CDR3 sequence: CASSIRDLMALGEKLFF. DNA for the CDR3: TGTGCCAGCAGCATCCGGGATCTAATGGCATTGGGTGAAAAACTGTTTTTT. The chain combines TRBV7-3 with TRBJ1-4, with no clear D. Germline V gene data show CDR1 as SGHTA and CDR2 as FQGTGA. V was cut by 5 bases and J by 7 bases, with 23 bases left in between. This CDR3 is built from 17 residues.

This clone was picked up a small number of times. The rearrangement links TRBV7-2 to TRBJ1-1; no definite D call. This CDR3 is 11 amino acids long. Germline V gene data show CDR1 as SGHTA and CDR2 as FQGNSA. V was pared by 1 base and J by 11 bases, with 8 bases between. The CDR3 reads CASSLERVAFF. The DNA of the CDR3 is TGTGCCAGCAGCTTAGAAAGGGTGGCTTTCTTT.

This chain links TRBV13 with TRBJ2-7; D not resolved. V was cut by 3 bases and J by 0 bases, with 12 bases left in between. The CDR3 sequence is 15 residues long. Germline CDR1 and CDR2: PRHDT and FYEKMQ (reference sequence). DNA for the CDR3: TGTGCCAGCAGCTTCACCGGGTCTCGCTCCTACGAGCAGTACTTC. Protein product: CASSFTGSRSYEQYF.

The chain employs TRBV5-4 and TRBJ2-7; 11 bases are shared with TRBD2. Germline lookup yields CDR1 SGHNT and CDR2 YYREEE (reference sequence). This CDR3 region has 15 residues. V lost 3 bases to trimming and J lost 2 bases; unmatched junction nucleotides: 4. The CDR3 coding sequence is TGTGCCAGCAGCTGGGGACTAGCGGATACCTACGAGCAGTACTTC. Translation: CASSWGLADTYEQYF.

The V and J genes are TRBV29-1 and TRBJ1-2, with D unresolved. The germline V gene has CDR1 SQVTM and CDR2 ANQGSEA. The CDR3 runs 15 residues. The ends were cut back, 0 bases at V and 0 bases at J, with 11 bases in the middle. CDR3 coding DNA: TGCAGCGTTGAAGATCATCGGACTCCTAACTATGGCTACACCTTC. Translation: CSVEDHRTPNYGYTF.

The genes are TRBV27 and TRBJ1-6, with D tentatively TRBD1 (5 bases). The CDR3 totals 15 residues. The V end was cut by 2 bases, the J end by 10 bases, with 15 bases between. Germline CDR1 MNHEY, CDR2 SMNVEV (reference sequence). The CDR3 here is CASSLGPGKGSPLHF. CDR3 in DNA: TGTGCCAGCAGTTTAGGGCCAGGGAAGGGGTCACCCCTCCACTTT.